Listed here are 10 T cell receptor beta chains from one sample, sequenced in a study of CD8 T cells in Susac syndrome. An amount of RNA that ranged from roughly 0.45 to 1 ug was reverse transcribed with random hexamers. TCRdb reprocessed the immunoSEQ multiplex PCR reads via MiXCR and lists one record per CDR3 protein. The sample includes 80,000 or so distinct CDR3 sequences, around 96% seen only once; the top ten take approximately 0.42%. The specimen sequenced was CD8+ T cells from PBMCs. The receptors stem from a human donor with Susac syndrome.

The rearrangement uses TRBV29-1 and TRBJ2-1, with D perhaps TRBD2 (6 bases). There are 12 residues in the CDR3. Germline V gene data show CDR1 as SQVTM and CDR2 as ANQGSEA. Trimming removed 3 bases at V and 5 bases at J, with 8 bases between. For the CDR3, the DNA is TGCAGCGTTGACGGAGGGGACAATGAGCAGTTCTTC. This translates into CSVDGGDNEQFF.

This chain joins TRBV11-2 and TRBJ2-7, with D maybe TRBD2 (6 bases). This CDR3 has 13 amino acids. Germline V gives CDR1 SGHAT, CDR2 FQNNGV. V dropped 1 base and J dropped 3 bases, with 7 bases sitting between them. This CDR3 is CASSLGLDYEQYV. The CDR3 bases are TGTGCCAGCAGCTTAGGACTAGACTACGAGCAGTACGTC.

This clonotype was seen only once. This rearrangement joins TRBV12-3 or TRBV12-4 to TRBJ2-7; TRBD2 aligns across 9 bases. The CDR3 totals 15 residues. The V segment lost 7 bases and the J segment 4 bases; nucleotides outside the gene matches: 11. CDR3 amino acids: CASTHELAGIYEQYF. The CDR3 nucleotides read TGTGCCAGCACCCATGAACTAGCGGGTATTTACGAGCAGTACTTC.

This chain links TRBV28 with TRBJ2-7; D remains ambiguous. The germline V gene encodes CDR1 MDHEN and CDR2 SYDVKM. The CDR3 totals 13 residues. The V end lost 5 bases, the J end lost 0 bases, and 8 bases lay between the germline ends. The CDR3 nucleotides are TGTGCCAGCAGTATTCGGGCCTCCTACGAGCAGTACGTC. It yields the protein CASSIRASYEQYV.

The V and J genes are TRBV6-2 or TRBV6-3 and TRBJ2-5, with D possibly being TRBD2 (5 bases). There are 16 residues in the CDR3. Germline CDR1 reads MNHEY; CDR2 reads SVGEGT. V lost 0 bases, J lost 2 bases, and 13 bases lay in between. The CDR3 here is CASSYSTTRRQETQYF. In nucleotides, the CDR3 is TGTGCCAGCAGTTACTCGACTACCCGTCGACAAGAGACCCAGTACTTC.

This rearrangement joins TRBV3-1 to TRBJ2-5; no clear D gene. CDR1 and CDR2 (germline): LGHDT, YNNKEL (reference sequence). The CDR3 is made up of 16 amino acids. Trimming removed 0 bases from V and 1 base from J, with 12 bases in between. The CDR3 is CASSQDETPAQETQYF. CDR3 coding DNA: TGTGCCAGCAGCCAAGACGAGACACCGGCCCAAGAGACCCAGTACTTC.

The CDR3 DNA sequence: TGTGCCAGCAGCCGAAAATTGCTAGCGAGCACCTACAATGAGCAGTTCTTC. Residues: CASSRKLLASTYNEQFF. The chain recombines TRBV4-2 with TRBJ2-1; TRBD2 might be the D (6 bases). CDR3 length: 17 amino acids. Deletions cut 4 bases from V and 2 bases from J, with 18 bases between. Germline CDR1 and CDR2: LGHNA and YNFKEQ.

This chain joins TRBV6-6 and TRBJ1-5, with 9 bases lining up with TRBD1. The CDR3 is 16 amino acids. The ends lost 5 bases at V and 6 bases at J; junction bases unmatched: 11. In germline, CDR1 is MNHNY, CDR2 SVGAGI (reference sequence). DNA for the CDR3: TGTGCCAGCAGTACACCAGCCGGGACAGGGCGTCAGCCCCAGCATTTT. It specifies CASSTPAGTGRQPQHF.

This chain links TRBV29-1 with TRBJ1-2; no definite D call. CDR1 and CDR2 from the germline V gene are SQVTM and ANQGSEA. This CDR3 is built from 14 residues. Trimming shortened V by 4 bases and J by 2 bases, and 14 bases separated the two germline ends. The CDR3 sequence: CSVVRWDANYGYTF. CDR3 nucleotide sequence: TGCAGCGTTGTTCGCTGGGATGCAAACTATGGCTACACCTTC. The full variable domain, with the rest looked up from reference TRBV29-1 and TRBJ1-2, is SAVISQKPSRDICQRGTSLTIQCQVDSQVTMMFWYRQQPGQSLTLIATANQGSEATYESGFVIDKFPISRPNLTFSTLTVSNMSPEDSSIYLCSVVRWDANYGYTFGSGTRLTVV.

CDR3 nucleotides: TGCAGCGTTGAAGGGGCACCTGGCTACACCTTC. This encodes CSVEGAPGYTF. The chain uses TRBV29-1 and TRBJ1-2; D remains ambiguous. CDR1 SQVTM and CDR2 ANQGSEA come from the germline V gene. The CDR3 has 11 amino acids. V was clipped by 1 base and J by 7 bases, with 7 bases between them.